A selection of T cell receptor beta chains follows, all from one sample in a study of T cells in Graves' hyperthyroidism and ophthalmopathy. MiXCR, applied by TCRdb to the multiplex PCR reads, yields one record per CDR3 protein. The profile shows 200,000 to 250,000 distinct CDR3 sequences, about 16% of them singletons. Specimen: blood. These TCRs come from a man between 40 and 49 years old with Graves' hyperthyroidism. CDR3s include the opening cysteine and the closing phenylalanine or tryptophan. The D gene is left open where the match is weak. Only some rows state a clone size, as once, few, many or a class for expanded clones.

TRBJ2-7	TRBD2	TRBV7-9	.	CASSFPSTSSYEQYF	TGTGCCAGCAGCTTCCCTTCGACTAGCAGTTACGAGCAGTACTTC
TRBJ1-2	.	TRBV28	few	CASMQDFYTF	TGTGCCAGCATGCAGGATTTCTACACCTTC
TRBJ1-4	.	TRBV20-1	.	CSALAATNEKLFF	TGCAGTGCACTTGCAGCAACTAATGAAAAACTGTTTTTT
TRBJ2-7	.	TRBV27	few	CASSFSARFYEQYF	TGTGCCAGCAGTTTCTCGGCCAGGTTCTACGAGCAGTACTTC
TRBJ2-1	.	TRBV5-1	.	CASSLDLHRRSNEQFF	TGCGCCAGCAGCTTGGACTTACACCGGCGCAGCAATGAGCAGTTCTTC
TRBJ1-6	.	TRBV19	.	CASSIDRMNSPLHF	TGTGCCAGTAGTATCGATCGGATGAATTCACCCCTCCACTTT
TRBJ1-4	TRBD1	TRBV7-9	many	CASSLRGGLTNEKLFF	TGTGCCAGCAGCTTACGAGGGGGCTTAACTAATGAAAAACTGTTTTTT
TRBJ2-3	TRBD1	TRBV6-2/TRBV6-3	.	CASSQQGLSTDTQYF	TGTGCCAGCAGCCAACAGGGGCTAAGCACAGATACGCAGTATTTT
TRBJ2-5	.	TRBV19	few	CASRGVSETQYF	TGTGCCAGCAGAGGGGTGTCAGAGACCCAGTACTTC
TRBJ2-1	TRBD1	TRBV19	.	CASRNRGSTYNEQFF	TGTGCCAGTAGAAACAGGGGGTCGACCTACAATGAGCAGTTCTTC
TRBJ2-1	TRBD1	TRBV7-9	.	CASSHGTGFEQFF	TGTGCCAGCAGCCACGGGACAGGGTTTGAGCAGTTCTTC
TRBJ2-2	.	TRBV14	few	CASSQPTERLFANTGELFF	TGTGCCAGCAGCCAACCCACGGAAAGGCTATTCGCGAACACCGGGGAGCTGTTTTTT
TRBJ1-3	.	TRBV18	.	CASSPARVANTIYF	TGTGCCAGCTCACCTGCCAGGGTTGCAAACACCATATATTTT
TRBJ2-2	TRBD2	TRBV5-1	.	CASSLGGTSGGELFF	TGCGCCAGCAGCTTGGGAGGGACTAGCGGCGGGGAGCTGTTTTTT
TRBJ1-1	.	TRBV7-2	many	CASSLAQGRYEAFF	TGTGCCAGCAGCTTAGCGCAGGGACGGTACGAAGCTTTCTTT
TRBJ1-2	.	TRBV7-8	many	CASSLTQGGYGYTF	TGTGCCAGCAGCTTGACACAGGGAGGATATGGCTACACCTTC
TRBJ2-2	.	TRBV7-9	many	CASSQVPQGRWYTGELFF	TGTGCCAGCAGCCAGGTCCCGCAGGGGAGATGGTACACCGGGGAGCTGTTTTTT